These 13 T cell receptor beta chains share one sample of origin, sequenced in a study of blood T cells in healthy people across ages (dated by TCRdb to between 2015 and 2016). Library generation was performed with 5' RACE. Reads for this sample came from an Illumina HiSeq 2500. The second PCR ran for roughly 6 to 11 cycles and used a J-beta primer mix along with a sample-barcoded 5' primer. TCRdb cleaned the public reads at Q25 with fastp, built clones with MiXCR and kept in-frame beta chains. Rows are unified per CDR3 protein, each entry keeping the most common DNA and genes. The sample records about 1 million distinct CDR3 sequences, 45% of which are singletons. The ten largest make up under 20% of the sample. Material for sequencing was blood. Receptors originate from a woman in her sixties or seventies in good health.

Only a few counts were recorded for this clonotype. The J gene is TRBJ2-3, the V gene TRBV15; 9 nucleotides agree with TRBD2. J was trimmed by 4 bases and V by 5 bases; bases with no gene match: 4. This CDR3 comprises 14 residues. Germline CDR1 reads LNHNV; CDR2 reads YYDKDF (reference sequence). Here the CDR3 reads CATSPREGPDTQYF. CDR3 bases: TGTGCCACCAGCCCGCGGGAGGGCCCAGATACGCAGTATTTT.

In this sample, this clonotype turned up a few times. V gene TRBV20-1 combines with J gene TRBJ1-2; no reliable D call. V shed 3 bases and J shed 3 bases, with 8 bases lying between them. Germline CDR1 DFQATT, CDR2 SNEGSKA (reference sequence). The CDR3 totals 12 residues. DNA for the CDR3: TGCAGTGCTAGTCTTTTGGACTATGGCTACACCTTC. It translates to CSASLLDYGYTF.

In this sample, this clonotype turned up many times. The V gene is TRBV27, the J gene TRBJ2-7; unclear D gene. Trimming removed 2 bases at V and 0 bases at J, with 8 bases between. This CDR3 region has 14 residues. Germline V lookup: CDR1 MNHEY, CDR2 SMNVEV (reference sequence). The CDR3 DNA follows: TGTGCCAGCAGTTTAGCGGTCAGCTCCTACGAGCAGTACTTC. The encoded protein is CASSLAVSSYEQYF.

The chain's CDR3 is CSVEDGGFGGNTEAFF. The CDR3 region has the DNA TGCAGCGTTGAAGATGGCGGTTTTGGAGGCAACACTGAAGCTTTCTTT. The rearrangement joins TRBV29-1 to TRBJ1-1; the D is unclear. CDR1 is SQVTM and CDR2 is ANQGSEA in the germline V gene. This CDR3 comprises 16 residues. V lost 0 bases, J lost 2 bases, and 16 bases lay in between.

The chain recombines TRBV20-1 with TRBJ1-4, with a possible D match to TRBD1 (5 bases). Trimming pared 5 bases from V and 6 bases from J, leaving 22 bases between. Germline V CDR1 and CDR2: DFQATT, SNEGSKA (reference sequence). CDR3 size: 16 residues. The chain's CDR3 is CSASQPSPGGDEKLFF. CDR3 DNA: TGCAGTGCTTCCCAACCCAGCCCGGGAGGGGATGAAAAACTGTTTTTT.

This clonotype turned up a few times. This chain links TRBV5-6 with TRBJ2-3, with D possibly TRBD1 on 6 matching bases. The germline V gene has CDR1 SGHDT and CDR2 YYEEEE. The CDR3 runs 14 residues. The V end lost 4 bases, the J end lost 5 bases, and 14 bases lay between the germline ends. The CDR3 DNA reads as TGTGCCAGCAGCCAAACAGGGTCGGGAGATACGCAGTATTTT. As protein: CASSQTGSGDTQYF.

This clonotype was seen ten or more times. The V gene is TRBV9, the J gene TRBJ2-1; TRBD1 matches 7 bases. CDR1 is SGDLS, CDR2 YYNGEE, per germline. The J segment lost 3 bases and the V segment lost 4 bases, leaving 7 bases of the junction unmatched. The CDR3 runs 15 residues. Here the CDR3 DNA reads TGTGCCAGCAGCACTATCGGGGACAGCTACAATGAGCAGTTCTTC. Residues: CASSTIGDSYNEQFF.

The chain carries TRBV11-2 and TRBJ2-6; 7 positions match TRBD1. This CDR3 is built from 18 residues. V lost 4 bases, J lost 1 base, and 10 bases stayed unmatched. Looked up from germline, CDR1 is SGHAT and CDR2 is FQNNGV. DNA for the CDR3: TGTGCCAGCAGCTCTTACGTAGGGGGCGCGTCTGGGGCCAACGTCCTGACTTTC. Protein: CASSSYVGGASGANVLTF.

This clonotype was seen a handful of times. J is TRBJ2-1 and V is TRBV20-1, with 10 nucleotides matching TRBD2. Germline CDR1 reads DFQATT; CDR2 reads SNEGSKA (reference sequence). The CDR3 extends over 13 amino acids. Trimming took 2 bases from V and 6 from J; bases not matched to a gene: 1. The CDR3 nucleotides are TGCAGTGCTAGACTAGCGGGAGTCAATGAGCAGTTCTTC. Its protein product is CSARLAGVNEQFF.

This clonotype was counted at least ten times. The rearrangement links TRBV5-1 to TRBJ2-5, with D tentatively TRBD1 (5 bases). Germline CDR1 reads SGHRS; CDR2 reads YFSETQ. The CDR3 length is 15 residues. V lost 0 bases to trimming and J lost 2 bases, with 11 bases between them. The CDR3 reads CASSLEGYGQETQYF. The CDR3 DNA reads as TGCGCCAGCAGCTTGGAGGGGTATGGACAAGAGACCCAGTACTTC.

A few counts support this clonotype. CDR3 region: CASSDGPGGEKLFF. The CDR3 region has the DNA TGTGCCAGCAGTGATGGACCGGGAGGTGAAAAACTGTTTTTT. This rearrangement joins TRBV6-1 to TRBJ1-4, with D unresolved. The CDR3 has 14 residues. Germline CDR1 MNHNS, CDR2 SASEGT. The germline V and J ends were trimmed by 3 bases and 7 bases, with 12 bases remaining between them.

The J gene is TRBJ2-6, the V gene TRBV10-3, with 7 bases lining up with TRBD1. From germline, CDR1 is ENHRY and CDR2 SYGVKD. The length of the CDR3 is 16 residues. Unmatched junction bases numbered 11, after V lost 10 bases and J lost 2 bases. The CDR3 sequence is CATWGQPRTGANVLTF. The CDR3 region has the DNA TGTGCCACCTGGGGACAGCCCAGAACTGGGGCCAACGTCCTGACTTTC.

V usage is TRBV20-1 and J usage is TRBJ2-7; the match to TRBD2 covers 12 bases. From germline, CDR1 is DFQATT and CDR2 SNEGSKA (reference sequence). The ends lost 6 bases at V and 1 base at J; junction bases unmatched: 7. This CDR3 comprises 15 residues. The CDR3 spells CSASRTSGVSYEQYF. CDR3 nucleotide sequence: TGCAGTGCCAGCCGGACTAGCGGGGTTTCCTACGAGCAGTACTTC.